The 30 T cell receptor beta chains below were found in one sample sequenced in a study of T cells in Graves' hyperthyroidism and ophthalmopathy. TCR beta CDR3 sequences were amplified from RNA transcripts. A first-round RT-PCR of the TCR CDR3 used the HTBI primer set. TCRdb reanalysed the multiplex PCR reads using MiXCR and keeps one entry per CDR3 protein. The top ten hold less than 3.5% of the sample, which has roughly 640,000 distinct CDR3 sequences, roughly 15% seen once. The sequencing sample was made of blood. These receptor sequences come from a woman aged 40 to 50 with Graves' ophthalmopathy.

At least ten counts were recorded for this clonotype. The chain has TRBV15 and TRBJ2-1; 9 nucleotides line up with TRBD1. The CDR3 loop spans 17 amino acids. J lost 7 bases, V lost 3 bases, and 13 bases had no gene match. Germline V lookup: CDR1 LNHNV, CDR2 YYDKDF (reference sequence). DNA for the CDR3: TGTGCCACCAGCAGGGGCAGGGGACAGGGTATGGTGAATGAGCAGTTCTTC. It encodes CATSRGRGQGMVNEQFF.

There are many counts of this clonotype. The gene calls are TRBV2 and TRBJ2-2; 14 bases line up with TRBD2. This CDR3 contains 18 residues. From germline, CDR1 is SNHLY and CDR2 FYNNEI. V lost 6 bases, J lost 5 bases, and 11 bases stayed unmatched. CDR3 sequence (DNA): TGTGCCAGCAGCCAGACTAGCGGGAGGGCCCTGGAAACCGGGGAGCTGTTTTTT. This codes for CASSQTSGRALETGELFF.

This clonotype has more than one count but fewer than ten. This chain links TRBV10-3 with TRBJ2-1; 9 bases align to TRBD2. V shed 0 bases and J 6 bases; nucleotides not matched to a gene: 3. Germline V gene lookup returns CDR1 ENHRY and CDR2 SYGVKD. CDR3 length equals 15 residues. This chain's CDR3 is CAISESGLASNEQFF. DNA of the CDR3: TGTGCCATCAGTGAGTCTGGACTAGCGTCCAATGAGCAGTTCTTC.

J is TRBJ2-7 and V is TRBV20-1, with D possibly TRBD2 on 5 matching bases. Per germline, CDR1 DFQATT and CDR2 SNEGSKA (reference sequence). The CDR3 sequence is 11 residues long. The germline V and J ends were trimmed by 6 bases and 7 bases, with 13 bases remaining between them. Here the CDR3 reads CSAFRTGEQYF. In DNA form, the CDR3 reads TGCAGTGCCTTCAGGACGGGAGAGCAGTACTTC.

The chain has TRBV7-9 and TRBJ2-1, with D unresolved. In germline, CDR1 is SEHNR, CDR2 FQNEAQ (reference sequence). Trimming removed 1 base from V and 5 bases from J, with 12 bases in between. This CDR3 spans 15 amino acids. The CDR3 DNA sequence: TGTGCCAGCAGCTTAGTAGCCCCTCGGGACAATGAGCAGTTCTTC. Protein sequence: CASSLVAPRDNEQFF.

This clonotype was seen repeatedly, ten times or more. The rearrangement joins TRBV18 to TRBJ2-3; D gene ambiguous. Germline CDR1 reads KGHSH; CDR2 reads LQKENI. V was clipped by 3 bases and J by 2 bases, with 12 bases between them. The CDR3 totals 15 residues. CDR3 protein: CASSPDISPTDTQYF. The CDR3 DNA reads TGTGCCAGCTCACCGGATATTTCTCCCACAGATACGCAGTATTTT.

The chain is built from TRBV12-3 or TRBV12-4 and TRBJ2-1; 8 bases map to TRBD2. With V trimmed by 7 bases and J by 4 bases, 3 bases remained unmatched. The CDR3 runs 13 residues. CDR3 sequence reads: CASTGGAYNEQFF. As DNA, the CDR3 is TGTGCCAGCACCGGGGGGGCTTACAATGAGCAGTTCTTC.

This clonotype appeared a few times. The rearrangement joins TRBV18 to TRBJ2-3, with 10 bases that match TRBD2. Trimming took 4 bases from V and 5 from J; bases not matched to a gene: 12. The length of the CDR3 is 17 residues. In germline, CDR1 is KGHSH, CDR2 LQKENI. The CDR3 DNA is TGTGCCAGCTCACGCAGGACTAGCGGAACTGGCGGAGATACGCAGTATTTT. It is translated as CASSRRTSGTGGDTQYF.

The J gene is TRBJ2-1, the V gene TRBV12-3 or TRBV12-4; D is possibly TRBD1 (5 bases). V dropped 4 bases and J dropped 7 bases, with 14 bases sitting between them. This CDR3 is 14 amino acids long. DNA for the CDR3: TGTGCCAGCAGTTCCCAGGGCGGCTCGAATGAGCAGTTCTTC. This encodes CASSSQGGSNEQFF.

The chain joins TRBV7-8 to TRBJ2-6; D gene uncertain. Trimming removed 1 base at V and 0 bases at J, with 10 bases between. The germline V gene has CDR1 SGHVS and CDR2 FQNEAQ. The CDR3 is 17 residues long. CDR3 residues: CASSLGPRLSGANVLTF. The CDR3 DNA follows: TGTGCCAGCAGCTTAGGCCCTCGCCTCTCTGGGGCCAACGTCCTGACTTTC.

This clonotype has a count of ten or more. The chain combines TRBV7-3 with TRBJ2-5, with D hard to call. CDR1 SGHTA and CDR2 FQGTGA come from the germline V gene. Trimming took 3 bases from V and 5 from J, leaving 10 bases between them. There are 13 residues in the CDR3. In DNA, the CDR3 is TGTGCCAGCAGCTTTGGGCTCTCGGAGACCCAGTACTTC. This codes for CASSFGLSETQYF.

This chain joins TRBV12-3 or TRBV12-4 and TRBJ2-7; D is unresolved. V gave up 2 bases and J gave up 2 bases, with 7 bases separating them. The CDR3 has 13 amino acids. The CDR3 DNA reads TGTGCCAGCAGTTTAAGGCGGCCCTACGAGCAGTACTTC. Translated, it gives CASSLRRPYEQYF.

This clonotype was found many times. The chain is built from TRBV2 and TRBJ1-6; no clear D. In germline, CDR1 is SNHLY, CDR2 FYNNEI. Deletions cut 1 base from V and 7 bases from J, with 11 bases between. CDR3 length: 15 residues. The CDR3 here is CASSEEGLPNSPLHF. CDR3 coding DNA: TGTGCCAGCAGTGAAGAGGGCTTGCCAAATTCACCCCTCCACTTT.

This chain uses TRBV12-3 or TRBV12-4 with TRBJ1-5; 7 bases are shared with TRBD1. V was clipped by 5 bases and J by 9 bases; unmatched bases: 7. The CDR3 has 13 residues. The CDR3 bases are TGTGCCAGCAGTCCCTCGGACAGGCCGCCCCAGCATTTT. Translated, it gives CASSPSDRPPQHF.

This clonotype was counted many times. The rearrangement uses TRBV12-3 or TRBV12-4 and TRBJ2-1; 12 positions match TRBD2. The CDR3 is made up of 15 amino acids. The ends lost 4 bases at V and 6 bases at J; junction bases unmatched: 4. Here the CDR3 reads CASSSSLAGGNEQFF. DNA of the CDR3: TGTGCCAGCAGTTCCTCACTAGCGGGAGGCAATGAGCAGTTCTTC.

V is TRBV6-1 and J is TRBJ2-7; D remains ambiguous. The CDR3 covers 12 residues. Germline V CDR1 and CDR2: MNHNS, SASEGT. The V end was cut by 2 bases, the J end by 3 bases, with 5 bases between. The CDR3 bases are TGTGCCAGCAGTGAACCGAGCTACGAGCAGTACTTC. This sequence encodes CASSEPSYEQYF.

This clonotype came up many times. The chain is built from TRBV7-8 and TRBJ2-6; D not certain. Trimming removed 1 base from V and 3 bases from J, with 4 bases in between. Germline V gene sequence: CDR1 SGHVS, CDR2 FQNEAQ. The CDR3 is 14 amino acids. In DNA, the CDR3 is TGTGCCAGCAGCTTAGTCGGTGGGGCCAACGTCCTGACTTTC. Its translation: CASSLVGGANVLTF.

The sample holds many counts of this clonotype. V and J are TRBV11-2 and TRBJ1-1; possible D gene TRBD1, 6 bases. This CDR3 comprises 14 residues. Germline CDR1 is SGHAT and CDR2 is FQNNGV. V dropped 7 bases and J dropped 0 bases, with 12 bases sitting between them. The CDR3 here is CASNRAGMNTEAFF. For the CDR3, the DNA is TGTGCCAGCAACAGGGCAGGGATGAACACTGAAGCTTTCTTT.

Note on this clonotype: This could be a read error, since a much larger clone is one nucleotide away. In DNA form, the CDR3 reads TGTGCCAGCAGTCGATCCCCGGGACTACGCGATGAGCAGTACTTC. This encodes CASSRSPGLRDEQYF. The V and J genes are TRBV2 and TRBJ2-7; TRBD2 agrees at 7 bases. V shed 5 bases, J shed 7 bases, and the junction held 14 bases outside the gene matches. CDR1 is SNHLY, CDR2 FYNNEI, per germline. This CDR3 has 15 amino acids.

This clonotype was counted at least ten times. V is TRBV6-1 and J is TRBJ1-1; possibly TRBD1 for D (5 bases). This CDR3 region has 14 residues. V lost 3 bases and J 5 bases, leaving 13 bases between the germline ends. Germline CDR1 MNHNS, CDR2 SASEGT. This CDR3 is CASSETDIETEAFF. The CDR3 DNA reads as TGTGCCAGCAGTGAGACGGACATCGAAACTGAAGCTTTCTTT.

At least ten counts were recorded for this clonotype. This chain uses TRBV6-1 with TRBJ1-2; a weak D match, TRBD1 (5 bases). Germline V gene lookup returns CDR1 MNHNS and CDR2 SASEGT. This CDR3 has 16 amino acids. The V and J ends lost 6 bases and 4 bases respectively, with 21 bases between them. This CDR3 is CASSPGGELAFYGYTF. The CDR3 nucleotides read TGTGCCAGCAGCCCTGGAGGGGAGCTCGCTTTCTATGGCTACACCTTC.

Ten or more counts support this clonotype. The rearrangement joins TRBV20-1 to TRBJ1-5; D unclear. V lost 1 base to trimming and J lost 1 base, with 8 bases between them. Germline CDR1 DFQATT, CDR2 SNEGSKA (reference sequence). The CDR3 is made up of 14 amino acids. As DNA, the CDR3 is TGCAGTGCTAGAGGCCAGATGAGCAATCAGCCCCAGCATTTT. Amino acids: CSARGQMSNQPQHF.

This clonotype was found many times. The chain uses TRBV12-5 and TRBJ2-1; TRBD1 matches at 7 bases. The CDR3 length is 15 residues. J lost 4 bases, V lost 1 base, and 4 bases had no gene match. In germline, CDR1 is LGHNT, CDR2 FRNRAP. As DNA, the CDR3 is TGTGCTAGTGGTTTGGGACAGGGTATTTACAATGAGCAGTTCTTC. Amino acid sequence: CASGLGQGIYNEQFF.

Details on this clonotype: A read error may be the cause here, since a much bigger clone is one base away. The chain couples TRBV29-1 to TRBJ2-3; TRBD2 is a possible D gene (6 bases). Trimming pared 6 bases from V and 0 bases from J, leaving 10 bases between. CDR1 and CDR2 (germline): SQVTM, ANQGSEA. The CDR3 sequence is 13 residues long. CDR3 region: CSVEGPSTDTQYF. CDR3 sequence (DNA): TGCAGCGTGGAGGGACCTAGCACAGATACGCAGTATTTT.

The rearrangement uses TRBV29-1 and TRBJ2-3; no firm D call. The CDR3 sequence is 13 residues long. Germline CDR1 is SQVTM and CDR2 is ANQGSEA. V lost 4 bases, J lost 3 bases, and 11 bases lay in between. CDR3 sequence: CSVGPIGTDTQYF. The CDR3 DNA reads TGCAGCGTTGGACCCATAGGAACAGATACGCAGTATTTT.

The J gene is TRBJ1-2, the V gene TRBV3-1, with D possibly matching TRBD1 (5 bases). CDR1 is LGHDT, CDR2 YNNKEL, per germline (reference sequence). This CDR3 has 15 amino acids. With 5 bases removed from V and 5 bases from J, the gap between germline ends came to 18 bases. The CDR3 here is CASSVSGGEGYGYTF. The CDR3 coding sequence is TGTGCCAGCAGCGTGTCCGGGGGGGAAGGATATGGCTACACCTTC.

The CDR3 here is CASSLTSKSGNTIYF. In nucleotides, the CDR3 is TGCGCCAGCAGCTTGACGTCAAAATCAGGAAACACCATATATTTT. The chain has TRBV5-1 and TRBJ1-3; D not resolved. Germline-derived CDR1 and CDR2 are SGHRS and YFSETQ. This CDR3 region has 15 residues. The V end was cut by 1 base, the J end by 4 bases, with 12 bases between.

This sequence joins TRBV7-3 and TRBJ1-6; 7 positions match TRBD1. The CDR3 loop spans 13 amino acids. CDR1 SGHTA and CDR2 FQGTGA come from the germline V gene. Trimming cost V 4 bases and J 7 bases; bases outside gene matches: 1. The CDR3 region has the DNA TGTGCCAGCAGCTCGACAGGGAATTCACCCCTCCACTTT. Its protein is CASSSTGNSPLHF.

This clonotype was counted many times. The gene calls are TRBV20-1 and TRBJ1-2; D is possibly TRBD1 (5 bases). The CDR3 loop spans 18 amino acids. V was clipped by 1 base and J by 3 bases, with 24 bases between them. From germline, CDR1 is DFQATT and CDR2 SNEGSKA (reference sequence). The CDR3 DNA sequence: TGCAGTGCTAGAGGGGGAGGGACTCAGGGTGAAAGAGACTATGGCTACACCTTC. This codes for CSARGGGTQGERDYGYTF.

This clonotype has at least ten counts. The rearrangement links TRBV24-1 to TRBJ2-2; 7 bases fit TRBD1. The CDR3 length is 14 residues. The trim removed 3 bases at V and 3 bases at J, leaving 0 bases unmatched. Germline CDR1 reads KGHDR; CDR2 reads SFDVKD. Written as DNA, the CDR3 is TGTGCCACCAGTGATGACAGGGACACCGGGGAGCTGTTTTTT. This sequence encodes CATSDDRDTGELFF.